These T cell receptor beta chains were read from a single sample in a study of shared T cell receptors in the human thymus. Generated by immunoSEQ multiplex PCR, the TCRdb table keeps only in-frame clones and is missing some. The sample records some 720,000 clones, over 75% being singletons. These data are also associated with another study on human thymus T cells.

The sequenced sample was thymocytes. The receptor source for this set is a boy younger than two with a congenital heart defect. Both conserved end residues are part of each CDR3. The D gene is left open where the match is weak. Size is stated for part of the rows, as once, few or many counts, or as a class when the clone is expanded.

>TRBJ2-3|TRBV29-1|once|.
CSVYPGDTQYF
TGCAGCGTCTATCCGGGAGATACGCAGTATTTT
>TRBJ2-7|TRBV9|.|TRBD1
CASSDRGSEQYF
TGTGCCAGCAGTGACAGGGGTTCCGAGCAGTACTTC
>TRBJ2-7|TRBV2|.|.
CASSGRGVREQYF
TGTGCCAGCAGTGGGAGGGGAGTGAGGGAGCAGTACTTC
>TRBJ2-7|TRBV12-5|.|TRBD1
CASGLLTAPGTGIHEQYF
TGTGCTAGTGGTTTGCTCACCGCGCCCGGGACAGGGATCCACGAGCAGTACTTC
>TRBJ1-1|TRBV4-3|.|.
CASSQDDRMNTEAFF
TGCGCCAGCAGCCAAGATGACAGGATGAACACTGAAGCTTTCTTT
>TRBJ2-7|TRBV13|.|.
CASSRGPSSHEQYF
TGTGCCAGCAGCAGGGGTCCGAGTTCCCACGAGCAGTACTTC
>TRBJ2-5|TRBV7-2|.|TRBD2
CASSTLTSDGVLETQYF
TGTGCCAGCAGCACCCTGACTAGCGATGGTGTGTTAGAGACCCAGTACTTC
>TRBJ2-5|TRBV29-1|.|.
CSSSGAARAVRETQYF
TGCAGCTCCTCAGGAGCGGCTAGGGCCGTTCGAGAGACCCAGTACTTC
>TRBJ1-5|TRBV15|.|TRBD1
CATSRDEDREGQPQHF
TGTGCCACCAGCAGAGATGAGGACAGGGAAGGGCAGCCCCAGCATTTT
>TRBJ2-1|TRBV5-4|few|.
CASSLVERQSNEQFF
TGTGCCAGCAGCTTGGTGGAACGACAGAGCAATGAGCAGTTCTTC
>TRBJ2-1|TRBV5-8|.|.
CASTPRWAWYNEQFF
TGTGCCAGCACCCCAAGGTGGGCATGGTACAATGAGCAGTTCTTC
>TRBJ2-3|TRBV30|.|TRBD1
CAWTDRGRVDTQYF
TGTGCCTGGACGGACAGGGGGCGAGTAGATACGCAGTATTTT
>TRBJ2-2|TRBV6-1|.|.
CASSALGGLTGELFF
TGTGCCAGCAGTGCCCTGGGGGGTTTAACCGGGGAGCTGTTTTTT
>TRBJ2-1|TRBV19|.|TRBD2
CASTQRETTHNEQFF
TGTGCCAGTACTCAGCGGGAGACTACTCACAATGAGCAGTTCTTC
>TRBJ1-5|TRBV2|once|.
CASSEAVRPQHF
TGTGCCAGCAGTGAAGCGGTGAGGCCCCAGCATTTT
>TRBJ2-3|TRBV15|.|.
CATSRDNGDTQYF
TGTGCCACCAGCAGAGACAACGGAGATACGCAGTATTTT
>TRBJ2-3|TRBV27|.|TRBD1
CASSWGPEGAVTDTQYF
TGTGCCAGCAGTTGGGGGCCAGAGGGGGCGGTCACAGATACGCAGTATTTT
>TRBJ2-3|TRBV29-1|.|.
CSVEQVETQYF
TGCAGCGTTGAACAGGTAGAAACGCAGTATTTT
>TRBJ2-3|TRBV14|.|.
CASSQWAGGTDTQYF
TGTGCCAGCAGCCAATGGGCAGGGGGCACAGATACGCAGTATTTT
>TRBJ2-1|TRBV5-1|.|.
CASSLNLPVPSSYNEQFF
TGCGCCAGCAGCTTGAATCTTCCCGTCCCGAGCTCCTACAATGAGCAGTTCTTC
>TRBJ2-1|TRBV9|.|TRBD2
CASSPRTSGRTTYNEQFF
TGTGCCAGCAGCCCCCGTACTAGCGGGAGGACCACCTACAATGAGCAGTTCTTC
>TRBJ2-3|TRBV5-4|.|TRBD2
CASSLGWTSGIGGTDTQYF
TGTGCCAGCAGCTTGGGGTGGACTAGCGGGATCGGGGGCACAGATACGCAGTATTTT
>TRBJ2-7|TRBV27|few|TRBD2
CASSLGGRSVYEQYF
TGTGCCAGCAGTTTAGGCGGGAGGTCCGTCTACGAGCAGTACTTC
>TRBJ1-5|TRBV28|.|.
CASTLDSSGWGFNQPQHF
TGTGCCAGCACCCTGGACAGTAGTGGTTGGGGATTTAATCAGCCCCAGCATTTT
>TRBJ1-5|TRBV5-5|once|.
CASSLEGGNQPQHF
TGTGCCAGCAGCTTGGAAGGGGGCAATCAGCCCCAGCATTTT
>TRBJ2-7|TRBV6-5|.|.
CASSLRGEQYF
TGTGCCAGCAGTCTCCGGGGCGAGCAGTACTTC
>TRBJ2-7|TRBV4-3|.|TRBD2
CASSLGLAGAAHF
TGCGCCAGCAGCCTTGGACTAGCGGGAGCAGCACACTTC
>TRBJ2-2|TRBV5-8|.|.
CASSLVGSMETGELFF
TGTGCCAGCAGCTTGGTGGGGAGCATGGAGACCGGGGAGCTGTTTTTT
>TRBJ2-7|TRBV4-3|.|.
CASSQDLKEAESYEQYF
TGCGCCAGCAGCCAAGATCTGAAGGAGGCAGAATCCTACGAGCAGTACTTC
>TRBJ1-2|TRBV15|once|.
CATSRGAEGFSYGYTF
TGTGCCACCAGCAGAGGGGCGGAGGGGTTCTCCTATGGCTACACCTTC
>TRBJ1-2|TRBV15|.|TRBD1
CATSRLDRGAPYGYTF
TGTGCCACCAGCAGACTGGACAGGGGAGCCCCTTATGGCTACACCTTC
>TRBJ2-2|TRBV30|.|.
CAWSGPGIWKTGELFF
TGTGCCTGGAGTGGCCCCGGGATCTGGAAAACCGGGGAGCTGTTTTTT
>TRBJ2-7|TRBV7-2|.|TRBD2
CASSLGGGTSVYEQYF
TGTGCCAGCAGCTTAGGGGGGGGGACTAGCGTCTACGAGCAGTACTTC
>TRBJ2-1|TRBV28|.|TRBD2
CASSFGGSNYNEQFF
TGTGCCAGCAGTTTCGGCGGGAGTAACTACAATGAGCAGTTCTTC
>TRBJ1-5|TRBV28|.|TRBD1
CASSFAYRGLVLRPQHF
TGTGCCAGCAGTTTCGCGTACAGGGGGCTAGTATTACGGCCCCAGCATTTT
>TRBJ1-2|TRBV5-4|.|.
CASSLDLQGKGGDRYTF
TGTGCCAGCAGCTTGGATTTACAGGGAAAAGGGGGGGACCGCTACACCTTC
>TRBJ2-1|TRBV30|.|.
CAWVGRGSLSYNEQFF
TGTGCCTGGGTGGGCCGGGGATCACTCTCCTACAATGAGCAGTTCTTC
>TRBJ2-2|TRBV19|.|TRBD2
CASSKAGEAGELFF
TGTGCCAGTAGTAAAGCGGGAGAGGCCGGGGAGCTGTTTTTT
>TRBJ2-1|TRBV5-1|.|.
CASSLPRGDEQFF
TGCGCCAGCAGCTTGCCCAGGGGGGATGAGCAGTTCTTC
>TRBJ2-7|TRBV6-5|.|.
CASSIRAPRSYEQYF
TGTGCCAGCAGTATACGCGCCCCCCGCTCCTACGAGCAGTACTTC
>TRBJ1-1|TRBV4-3|.|TRBD1
CASSRDRGWNTEAFF
TGCGCCAGCAGCCGCGACAGGGGTTGGAACACTGAAGCTTTCTTT
>TRBJ2-5|TRBV6-1|.|TRBD2
CASSARGGFQETQYF
TGTGCCAGCAGTGCCCGCGGGGGATTCCAAGAGACCCAGTACTTC
>TRBJ1-2|TRBV30|.|.
CAWSVRVWPYGYTF
TGTGCCTGGAGTGTACGGGTCTGGCCCTATGGCTACACCTTC
>TRBJ2-7|TRBV30|.|.
CAWSVVDKSVEQYF
TGTGCCTGGAGTGTAGTGGACAAGTCCGTCGAGCAGTACTTC
>TRBJ2-1|TRBV27|.|.
CASSLRWVGTPFNNEQFF
TGTGCCAGCAGTCTCCGGTGGGTGGGGACACCATTTAACAATGAGCAGTTCTTC
>TRBJ2-3|TRBV6-5|.|TRBD2
CASRRAGASTDTQYF
TGTGCCAGCAGGCGAGCGGGAGCCAGCACAGATACGCAGTATTTT
>TRBJ2-1|TRBV4-3|few|.
CASSQSPREGNEQFF
TGCGCCAGCAGCCAGAGCCCGAGAGAGGGTAATGAGCAGTTCTTC
>TRBJ2-5|TRBV5-1|.|.
CASSPSLAPETQYF
TGCGCCAGCAGCCCAAGTCTAGCGCCAGAGACCCAGTACTTC
>TRBJ2-1|TRBV5-1|once|.
CASSLSTGSYNEQFF
TGCGCCAGCAGCTTGAGTACGGGCTCCTACAATGAGCAGTTCTTC
>TRBJ2-7|TRBV5-1|.|TRBD1
CASSWDRVSHEQYF
TGCGCCAGCAGCTGGGACAGGGTCTCGCACGAGCAGTACTTC
>TRBJ2-5|TRBV6-5|.|TRBD2
CASGTREGGETQYF
TGTGCCAGCGGAACTCGGGAGGGCGGGGAGACCCAGTACTTC
>TRBJ2-5|TRBV15|.|TRBD2
CATSRGFGGRTQETQYF
TGTGCCACCAGCAGAGGTTTTGGCGGGAGGACCCAAGAGACCCAGTACTTC
>TRBJ1-1|TRBV4-2|.|.
CASSQVGGAGAFF
TGTGCCAGCAGCCAGGTGGGGGGGGCAGGAGCTTTCTTT
>TRBJ1-1|TRBV4-1|.|.
CASSQQHLNTEAFF
TGCGCCAGCAGCCAACAACATTTGAACACTGAAGCTTTCTTT
>TRBJ2-2|TRBV28|.|TRBD2
CASSLCTGTSGRFWVDTGELFF
TGTGCCAGCAGTTTATGTACCGGGACTAGCGGGAGATTCTGGGTGGACACCGGGGAGCTGTTTTTT
>TRBJ2-5|TRBV9|.|.
CASSVGGGGVLLAPGARETQYF
TGTGCCAGCAGCGTAGGTGGCGGCGGGGTGCTCTTAGCCCCCGGGGCACGGGAGACCCAGTACTTC
>TRBJ2-7|TRBV13|.|.
CASTHRSALPYEQYF
TGTGCCAGCACCCACAGGTCCGCCCTTCCCTACGAGCAGTACTTC
>TRBJ2-1|TRBV2|.|.
CASSERNIIWGGGNEQFF
TGTGCCAGCAGTGAACGAAACATAATTTGGGGAGGAGGCAATGAGCAGTTCTTC
>TRBJ1-2|TRBV25-1|.|.
CATSPEVYGYTF
TGTGCCACCAGCCCGGAGGTCTATGGCTACACCTTC